This TCR beta chain came from a study of cytomegalovirus exposure and HLA in healthy donors. Study-wide findings and caveats: In a later analysis, V- and J-gene trimming of beta chains associated with a DCLRE1C missense variant, replicated independently. Being indistinguishable, some V segments were excluded, TRBV6-2 and TRBV6-3 among them. There were 150 or so TCR beta chains listed as cytomegalovirus-associated.

Among the donors, all were healthy bone marrow donors. The CDR3 loop spans 10 amino acids. The germline V gene has CDR1 SQVTM and CDR2 ANQGSEA. Between the trimmed V and J ends, which lost 7 bases and 6 bases, there was a span of 10 bases. Worth noting for this clone: Its antigen is not known.

A multiplex PCR was run with 60 Vbeta primers and 13 Jbeta primers. TCRdb keeps only in-frame clones here, not all; method: immunoSEQ multiplex PCR. The table lists around 200,000 clones, roughly 80% of them singletons. This chain uses TRBV29-1 with TRBJ2-7, with D uncertain. This sequence was found in a middle-aged man in good health and CMV-seropositive. The sample was PBMCs. This CDR3 reads CSAGSREQYF. CDR3 bases: TGCAGCGCTGGCTCCCGCGAGCAGTACTTC.